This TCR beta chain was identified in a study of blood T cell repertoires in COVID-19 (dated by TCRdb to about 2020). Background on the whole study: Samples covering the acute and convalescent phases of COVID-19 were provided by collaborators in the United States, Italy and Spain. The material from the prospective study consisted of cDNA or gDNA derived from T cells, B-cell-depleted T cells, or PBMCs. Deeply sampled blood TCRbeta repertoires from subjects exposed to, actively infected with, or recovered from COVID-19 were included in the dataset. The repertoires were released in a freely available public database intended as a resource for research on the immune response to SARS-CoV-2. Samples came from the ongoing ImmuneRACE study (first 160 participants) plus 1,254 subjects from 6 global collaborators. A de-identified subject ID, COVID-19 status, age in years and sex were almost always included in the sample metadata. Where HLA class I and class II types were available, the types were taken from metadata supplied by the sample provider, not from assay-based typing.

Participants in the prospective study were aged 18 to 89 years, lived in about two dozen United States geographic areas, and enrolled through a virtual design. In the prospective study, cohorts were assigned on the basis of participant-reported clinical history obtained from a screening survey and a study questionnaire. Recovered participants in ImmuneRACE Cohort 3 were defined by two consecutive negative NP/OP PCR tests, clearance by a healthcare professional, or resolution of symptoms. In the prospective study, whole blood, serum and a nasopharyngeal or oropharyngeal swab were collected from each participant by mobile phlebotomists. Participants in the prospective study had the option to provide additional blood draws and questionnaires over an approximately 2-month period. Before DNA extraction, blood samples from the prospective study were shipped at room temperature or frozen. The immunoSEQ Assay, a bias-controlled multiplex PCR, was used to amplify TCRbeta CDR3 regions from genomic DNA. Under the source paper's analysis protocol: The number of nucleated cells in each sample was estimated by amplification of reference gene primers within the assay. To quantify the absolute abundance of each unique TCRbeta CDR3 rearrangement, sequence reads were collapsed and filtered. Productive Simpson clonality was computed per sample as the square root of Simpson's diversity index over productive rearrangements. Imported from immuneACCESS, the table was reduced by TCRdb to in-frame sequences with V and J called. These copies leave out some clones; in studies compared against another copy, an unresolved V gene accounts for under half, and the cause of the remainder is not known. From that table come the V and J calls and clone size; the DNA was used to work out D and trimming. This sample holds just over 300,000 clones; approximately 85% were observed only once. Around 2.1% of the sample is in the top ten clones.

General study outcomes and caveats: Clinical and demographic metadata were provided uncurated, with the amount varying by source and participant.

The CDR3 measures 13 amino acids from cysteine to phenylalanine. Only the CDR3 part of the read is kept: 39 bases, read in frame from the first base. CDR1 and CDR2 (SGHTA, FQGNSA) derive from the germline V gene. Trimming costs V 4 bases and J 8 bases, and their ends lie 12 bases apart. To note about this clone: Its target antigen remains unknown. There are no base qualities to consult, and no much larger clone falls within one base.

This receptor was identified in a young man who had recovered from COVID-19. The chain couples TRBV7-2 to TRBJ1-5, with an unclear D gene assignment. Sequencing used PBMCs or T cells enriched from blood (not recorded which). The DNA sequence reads TGTGCCAGCAGCTACGTCGAGGGAAAGCCCCAGCATTTT. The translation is CASSYVEGKPQHF.